The clone carrying this T cell receptor (beta chain) has a single count. Its antigen remains unknown. This specimen belongs to a study of CD8 T cells in Susac syndrome. Germline CDR1 is SGHTA and CDR2 is FQGNSA. CDR3 size: 17 residues. The V and J ends lost 1 base and 1 base, in that order; junction bases with no gene match: 5. TCR beta sequences were obtained from blood CD8+ and CD4+ T cells. RNA, at about 0.45 to 1 ug, was reverse transcribed with random hexamers. TCR beta CDR3 was amplified by immunoSEQ multiplex PCR. This amplification extended across 54 Vbeta and 13 Jbeta segments. Via MiXCR, TCRdb re-called the immunoSEQ multiplex PCR reads, giving one row per CDR3 protein. This sample carries more than 200,000 distinct CDR3 sequences, roughly 90% of them seen once, and the ten largest clones take about 0.12%. Study outcomes and limitations: Only a relatively small number of individuals were included in the TCR sequencing and HLA analysis.

What was sequenced was CD8+ T cells from PBMCs. The V and J genes are TRBV7-2 and TRBJ2-3; 10 bases fit TRBD2. The source is a human donor with multiple sclerosis. The DNA of the CDR3 is TGTGCCAGCAGCTTAGGGGGGACTAGCGCTGGCACAGATACGCAGTATTTT. It specifies CASSLGGTSAGTDTQYF.